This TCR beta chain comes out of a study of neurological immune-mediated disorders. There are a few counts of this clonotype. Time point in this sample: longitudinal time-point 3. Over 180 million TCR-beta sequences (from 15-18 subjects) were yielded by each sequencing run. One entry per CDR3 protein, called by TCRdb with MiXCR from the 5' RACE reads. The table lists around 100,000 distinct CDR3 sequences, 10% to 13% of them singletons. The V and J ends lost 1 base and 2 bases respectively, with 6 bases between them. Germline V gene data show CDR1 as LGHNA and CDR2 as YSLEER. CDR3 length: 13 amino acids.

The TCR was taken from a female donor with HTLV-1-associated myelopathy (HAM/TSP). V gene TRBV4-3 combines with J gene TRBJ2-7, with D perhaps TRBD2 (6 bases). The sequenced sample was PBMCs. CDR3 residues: CASSQGLAYEQYF. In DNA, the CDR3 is TGCGCCAGCAGCCAAGGACTAGCCTACGAGCAGTACTTC.